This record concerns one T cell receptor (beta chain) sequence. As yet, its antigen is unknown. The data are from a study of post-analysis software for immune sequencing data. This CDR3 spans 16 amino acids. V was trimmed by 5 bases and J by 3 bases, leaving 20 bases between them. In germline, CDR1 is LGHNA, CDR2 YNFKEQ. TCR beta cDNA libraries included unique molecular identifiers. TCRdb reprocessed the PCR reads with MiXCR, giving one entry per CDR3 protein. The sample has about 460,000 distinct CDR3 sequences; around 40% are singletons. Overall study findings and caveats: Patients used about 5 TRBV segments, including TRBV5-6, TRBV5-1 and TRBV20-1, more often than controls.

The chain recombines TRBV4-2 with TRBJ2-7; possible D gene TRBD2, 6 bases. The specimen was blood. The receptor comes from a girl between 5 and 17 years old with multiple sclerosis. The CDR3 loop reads CASSEATSGQFYEQYF. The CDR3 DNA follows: TGTGCCAGCAGCGAAGCCACCAGCGGGCAGTTCTACGAGCAGTACTTC.